This T cell receptor beta chain was identified in a study of Ad26.COV2.S vaccination and SARS-CoV-2 variants. Findings and limits, study-wide: Breadth, reportedly substantial, characterized the spike-specific CD8+ and CD4+ T cell responses after vaccination.

The protocol was immunoSEQ multiplex PCR, while the TCRdb copy is restricted to in-frame clones and leaves out a portion. The sample has about 350,000 clones, around 83% seen once; the top ten hold about 3.3%. The ends were cut back, 4 bases at V and 2 bases at J, with 9 bases in the middle. The CDR3 spans 14 residues. Germline V gives CDR1 LNHDA, CDR2 SQIVND (reference sequence). The treatment was: around 19 received Ad26.COV2.S at low or high dose, single or two shots; 5 received placebo; per-sample allocation not given. Vaccine and placebo recipients were sampled on day 63 after the first injection. This clone is a singleton in its sample. Antigen unknown.

The chain has TRBV19 and TRBJ1-5, with a tentative D call TRBD1 (5 bases). The TCR sequence derives from a person aged 18-60 years who received the Ad26.COV2.S COVID-19 vaccine or a placebo. This material consisted of peripheral blood, taken in a trial of Ad26.COV2.S vaccine versus placebo. The CDR3: CASSTGTGNQPQHF. The CDR3 region has the DNA TGTGCCAGTAGTACGGGGACGGGCAATCAGCCCCAGCATTTT.